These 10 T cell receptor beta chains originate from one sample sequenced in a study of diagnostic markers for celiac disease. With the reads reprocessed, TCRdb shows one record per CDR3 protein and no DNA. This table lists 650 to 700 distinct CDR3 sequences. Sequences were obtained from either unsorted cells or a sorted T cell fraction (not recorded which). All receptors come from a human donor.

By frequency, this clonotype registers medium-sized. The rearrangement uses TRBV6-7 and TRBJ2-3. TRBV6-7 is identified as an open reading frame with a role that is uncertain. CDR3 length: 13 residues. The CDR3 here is CASRTPHTDTQYF.

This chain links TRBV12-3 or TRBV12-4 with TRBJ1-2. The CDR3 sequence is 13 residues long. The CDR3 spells CASTVGGEYGYPF.

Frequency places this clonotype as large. CDR3: CASMTSGTDTQYF. The V and J genes are TRBV6-5 and TRBJ2-3; lacking DNA, the TRBD2 call made by TCRdb goes unchecked. The CDR3 length is 13 residues. Germline-derived CDR1 and CDR2 are MNHEY and SVGAGI.

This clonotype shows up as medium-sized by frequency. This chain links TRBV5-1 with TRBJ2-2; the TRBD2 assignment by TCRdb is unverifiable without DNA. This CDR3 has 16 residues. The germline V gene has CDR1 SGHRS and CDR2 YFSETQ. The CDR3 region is CASRWGPFGETGELFF. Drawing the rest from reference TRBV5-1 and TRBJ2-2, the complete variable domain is KAGVTQTPRYLIKTRGQQVTLSCSPISGHRSVSWYQQTPGQGLQFLFEYFSETQRNKGNFPGRFSGRQFSNSRSEMNVSTLELGDSALYLCASRWGPFGETGELFFGEGSRLTVL.

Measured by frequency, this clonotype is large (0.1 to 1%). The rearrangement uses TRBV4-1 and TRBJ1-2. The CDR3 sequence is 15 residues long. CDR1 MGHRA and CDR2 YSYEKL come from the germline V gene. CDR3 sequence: CASSQVARPDYGYTF.

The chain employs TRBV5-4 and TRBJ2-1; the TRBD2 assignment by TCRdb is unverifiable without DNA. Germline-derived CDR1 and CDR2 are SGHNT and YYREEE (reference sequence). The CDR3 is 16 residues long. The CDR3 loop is CASRPTGTSGYNEQFF.

The CDR3 sequence: CASSQGQGTDTQYF. This sequence joins TRBV18 and TRBJ2-3; TCRdb outputs TRBD1, but without DNA this stays unchecked. Germline V CDR1 and CDR2: KGHSH, LQKENI. The length of the CDR3 is 14 residues.

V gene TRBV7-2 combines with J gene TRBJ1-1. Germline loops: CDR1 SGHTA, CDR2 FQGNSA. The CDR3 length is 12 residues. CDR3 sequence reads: CASSYMNTEAFF.

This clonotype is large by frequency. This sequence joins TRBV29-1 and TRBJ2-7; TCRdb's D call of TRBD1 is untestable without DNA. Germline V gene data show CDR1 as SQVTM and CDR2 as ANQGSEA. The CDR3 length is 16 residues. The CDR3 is CSVESSGTGASYEQYF.

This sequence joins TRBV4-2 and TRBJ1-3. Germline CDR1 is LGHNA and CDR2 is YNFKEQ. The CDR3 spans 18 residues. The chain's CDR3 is CASSLATGGHYSGNTIYF.